This T cell receptor beta chain was sequenced for a study of T cells in Graves' hyperthyroidism and ophthalmopathy (dated by TCRdb to the late 2010s). Study-level background: A discovery cohort of fewer than 110 patients, 43 with Graves' ophthalmopathy and over 55 with stable Graves' hyperthyroidism, was used to find distinguishing TCR V-J signatures. In addition, the study compared T-cell repertoires in thyroid tissue and in blood from five or six Graves' hyperthyroidism patients. Prospective prediction of ophthalmopathy was tested in an independent validation cohort consisting of fewer than 20 hyperthyroidism patients and 15 to 17 patients who later progressed to ophthalmopathy. The paper reports TCR Vbeta CDR3 sequencing of 140 or so peripheral blood samples: 40 or so ophthalmopathy, under 80 hyperthyroidism and around 17 progressor patients. For training and testing, the 100 or so patients in the discovery cohort were randomly divided in a 7:3 ratio. Once sampling was done, hyperthyroidism patients were given methimazole at a starting dose of 30 mg daily, whereas ophthalmopathy patients were given high-dose intravenous methylprednisolone. The paper as a whole reports these results and caveats: Sample size was not statistically predetermined, and blinding of investigators to group allocation was not performed. A 13 V-J signature model separated ophthalmopathy from stable hyperthyroidism, with approximately 87% sensitivity and 81.08% specificity in cross-validation and 80%/75% in testing. In validation, progression to ophthalmopathy was predicted by the model with almost 71% sensitivity and around 76% specificity, a median of around 5.9 months before onset. Blood samples also contained most of the expanded thyroid clonotypes (frequency above 0.001), which suggests that blood repertoires may reflect thyroid immune responses.

In this sample, this clonotype turned up a few times. The antigen this receptor binds is unknown. No qualities accompany the bases; no much larger clone lies one base away. Exclusion was applied to patients with uncontrolled infections, other autoimmune diseases, pregnancy or lactation. Diagnoses were based on clinical symptoms, serum thyroxine and TRAb, thyroid ultrasound and orbital computed tomography. Total RNA was extracted with Trizol reagent, and quality was checked on an Agilent 2100 Bioanalyzer. Reading from cysteine to phenylalanine, the CDR3 counts 12 amino acids. The kept DNA is CDR3 alone, 36 bases in frame from the first base. CDR1 SGDLS and CDR2 YYNGEE were looked up in the germline V gene. V is reduced by 4 bases and J by 6 bases, leaving a spacing of 11 bases between them. The TCR beta CDR3 regions were amplified from RNA transcripts. A first-round RT-PCR of the TCR CDR3 used the HTBI primer set with the Qiagen OneStep RT-PCR kit. Libraries were constructed in a second round of multiplex PCR, after which size selection and purification were carried out. Sequencing of the libraries was done on an Illumina HiSeq2000 using paired-end 100 bp reads. Turning to the authors' computational methods: SOAPnuke was used to process the raw data, removing reads that contained adapters or uncalled bases, had a mean Phred below 15, or lacked an exact match to the constant primer or identifier. COPE v1.2.5 was used to merge high-quality paired reads, and clonotypes were defined as unique nucleotide sequences. Clonotypes were aligned to IMGT TRBV, TRBD and TRBJ reference segments using MiTCR v1.1. The analysis was restricted to V-J combinations with a frequency above 0.0001, which together covered 99.2% of the repertoires. The TCS score was defined as the ratio of F50 (clonal expansion) to E x V (chaos), calculated using BLOSUM62-based TCRdist between CDR3 peptides within each V-J. Welch's t-statistics and random forest reduced fewer than 600 V-J features to 10 to 15, which were used in a naive Bayes classifier (R e1071). The Morisita-Horn index was used to measure how similar the thyroid and blood repertoires were. Using fastp at Q25 and MiXCR, TCRdb reprocessed the public reads and kept productive beta chains. When rows share a CDR3 protein, they turn into one entry using the most common DNA and genes. TCRdb's processing, not the authors' own work, is the source of the V and J calls. The sample includes a few hundred thousand distinct CDR3 sequences, with 35% to 50% observed a single time. Clones ranked in the top ten supply about 40% of the sample.

The sequence joins TRBV9 to TRBJ2-7; a tentative D call is TRBD2 (5 bases match). The material sequenced was peripheral blood or thyroid tissue (not recorded which). This TCR derives from an adult woman with Graves' disease, either hyperthyroidism or ophthalmopathy (not recorded which). The nucleotide sequence is given as TGTGCCAGCAGCATGTTGGGAGTCGAGCAGTACTTC. It translates to CASSMLGVEQYF.